The subject of this entry is one TCR beta chain. This specimen comes from a study of cytomegalovirus exposure and HLA in healthy donors. Both 60 Vbeta primers and 13 Jbeta primers went into the PCR. The protocol was immunoSEQ multiplex PCR, while the TCRdb copy is restricted to in-frame clones and leaves out a portion. The sample gives roughly 92,000 clones, about 7.6% of which show up once; 2% to 2.5% is in the top ten. The CDR3 spans 17 residues. With 5 bases clipped from V and 3 bases from J, the junction kept 5 bases outside the gene matches. The germline V gene encodes CDR1 LGHNA and CDR2 YSLEER.

The source is a man in his fifties or sixties in good health and CMV-seronegative. This chain links TRBV4-3 with TRBJ2-2; 14 bases map to TRBD2. Sample: PBMCs. CDR3 sequence (DNA): TGCGCCAGCAGCAATTGGGGACTAGCGGGAGACACCGGGGAGCTGTTTTTT. It is translated as CASSNWGLAGDTGELFF.